This T cell receptor (beta chain) was profiled in a study of CXCR3-negative and CXCR3-positive naive CD8 T cells. Concerning this clonotype: Its specificity is not known.

Notes on the study in general: Similar TRBV-TRBJ usage was seen in naive cells (both CXCR3-negative and CXCR3-positive), but memory cells differed. The study found more hydrophobic TRB CDR3s in CXCR3-positive naive cells than in CXCR3-negative naive cells.

5' RACE that incorporated UMI labels was used to prepare the TRB cDNA libraries. TCRdb reprocessed the 5' RACE reads; each CDR3 protein has one entry and no DNA is given. Its clone listing holds tens of thousands of distinct CDR3 sequences. This receptor was obtained from a human donor in good health. Some clones in this sample may be carry-over from other donors' samples. The source material was naive CXCR3- CD8+ T cells from blood. The subset is: CD45RO-CCR7+CD27+CD95- naive CD8+ T cells lacking CXCR3 (TNR3-).

The CDR3 is CASSVDTAYNERFF. The V call is TRBV5-5, the J call TRBJ2-1. This CDR3 has 14 amino acids. Per the germline V gene, CDR1 is SGHKS and CDR2 is YYEKEE (reference sequence).